The rows below give T cell receptor beta chains drawn from one sample of a study of blood T cell repertoires in COVID-19. The table came from immunoSEQ multiplex PCR; TCRdb's copy has only in-frame clones and leaves some out. Counted here are about 260,000 clones, 86% occurring once; the ten biggest clones make up approximately 2%. Sequenced material: PBMCs or T cells enriched from blood (not recorded which). These receptors originate from a woman aged 45-65 years who had recovered from COVID-19. Both conserved end residues are part of each CDR3. A D gene is named only where the DNA matches it firmly. Clone size appears in some rows only: once, few, many, or a class for an expanded clone.

J gene: TRBJ1-2
V gene: TRBV29-1
D gene: .
clone size: .
CDR3 protein: CSVPQIFSEGYTF
CDR3 DNA: TGCAGCGTCCCGCAGATTTTCTCAGAAGGCTACACCTTC

J gene: TRBJ1-2
V gene: TRBV13
D gene: .
clone size: .
CDR3 protein: CASSLGFFYGYTF
CDR3 DNA: TGTGCCAGCAGCTTAGGGTTCTTCTATGGCTACACCTTC

J gene: TRBJ1-4
V gene: TRBV3-1/TRBV3-2
D gene: .
clone size: few
CDR3 protein: CASSQDHAGLSTNEKLFF
CDR3 DNA: TGTGCCAGCAGCCAAGACCACGCGGGGTTATCAACTAATGAAAAACTGTTTTTT

J gene: TRBJ1-1
V gene: TRBV20-1
D gene: .
clone size: .
CDR3 protein: CSVAGNTEAFF
CDR3 DNA: TGCAGTGTCGCGGGGAACACTGAAGCTTTCTTT

J gene: TRBJ1-2
V gene: TRBV4-3
D gene: .
clone size: once
CDR3 protein: CASSQDRGNTGYTF
CDR3 DNA: TGCGCCAGCAGCCAAGATCGGGGGAATACCGGCTACACCTTC

J gene: TRBJ2-5
V gene: TRBV9
D gene: .
clone size: .
CDR3 protein: CASSTEVRGETQYF
CDR3 DNA: TGTGCCAGCAGCACGGAGGTCCGGGGAGAGACCCAGTACTTC

J gene: TRBJ1-5
V gene: TRBV7-2
D gene: TRBD1
clone size: few
CDR3 protein: CASSPRQGEQPQHF
CDR3 DNA: TGTGCCAGCAGCCCTAGACAGGGAGAACAGCCCCAGCATTTT

J gene: TRBJ2-5
V gene: TRBV5-4
D gene: .
clone size: .
CDR3 protein: CASSLEGRGKFRETQYF
CDR3 DNA: TGTGCCAGCAGCTTGGAGGGCAGGGGAAAGTTTAGGGAGACCCAGTACTTC

J gene: TRBJ2-7
V gene: TRBV6-6
D gene: .
clone size: .
CDR3 protein: CASSDSSYEQYF
CDR3 DNA: TGTGCCAGCAGCGACAGCTCCTACGAGCAGTACTTC

J gene: TRBJ1-2
V gene: TRBV29-1
D gene: .
clone size: .
CDR3 protein: CSVEVGGGEPYYGYTF
CDR3 DNA: TGCAGCGTTGAAGTAGGTGGAGGGGAACCCTACTATGGCTACACCTTC

J gene: TRBJ1-5
V gene: TRBV19
D gene: .
clone size: .
CDR3 protein: CASSMGQSPTPQHF
CDR3 DNA: TGTGCCAGTAGTATGGGGCAGAGCCCCACACCCCAGCATTTT

J gene: TRBJ2-1
V gene: TRBV5-8
D gene: TRBD2
clone size: .
CDR3 protein: CASSRFGRTSGRAGEQFF
CDR3 DNA: TGTGCCAGCAGTCGTTTTGGTAGGACTAGCGGGAGGGCCGGTGAGCAGTTCTTC

J gene: TRBJ2-5
V gene: TRBV7-3
D gene: TRBD1
clone size: .
CDR3 protein: CASSPTGGAETQYF
CDR3 DNA: TGTGCCAGCAGCCCTACAGGGGGCGCGGAGACCCAGTACTTC

J gene: TRBJ2-1
V gene: TRBV7-3
D gene: TRBD2
clone size: .
CDR3 protein: CASSSGGRVSYNEQFF
CDR3 DNA: TGTGCCAGCAGCTCCGGCGGGAGGGTCTCCTACAATGAGCAGTTCTTC

J gene: TRBJ1-1
V gene: TRBV28
D gene: .
clone size: once
CDR3 protein: CASSFIGMNTEAFF
CDR3 DNA: TGTGCCAGCAGTTTTATCGGTATGAACACTGAAGCTTTCTTT

J gene: TRBJ1-6
V gene: TRBV27
D gene: TRBD1
clone size: once
CDR3 protein: CASSSTGDRKLSYNSPLHF
CDR3 DNA: TGTGCCAGCAGTTCCACCGGGGACAGGAAACTCTCCTATAATTCACCCCTCCACTTT

J gene: TRBJ2-3
V gene: TRBV12-3/TRBV12-4
D gene: .
clone size: .
CDR3 protein: CASSISNRATQYF
CDR3 DNA: TGTGCCAGCAGTATATCCAACAGAGCCACGCAGTATTTT

J gene: TRBJ2-5
V gene: TRBV7-9
D gene: TRBD2
clone size: .
CDR3 protein: CASSFVGGPLETQYF
CDR3 DNA: TGTGCCAGCAGCTTTGTGGGAGGGCCTCTAGAGACCCAGTACTTC

J gene: TRBJ2-7
V gene: TRBV5-4
D gene: TRBD1
clone size: .
CDR3 protein: CASSRDRVPYEQYF
CDR3 DNA: TGTGCCAGCAGCAGGGACAGGGTTCCCTACGAGCAGTACTTC

J gene: TRBJ2-7
V gene: TRBV10-3
D gene: TRBD1
clone size: .
CDR3 protein: CAINDLPGQGTYEQYF
CDR3 DNA: TGTGCCATCAATGACTTACCGGGACAGGGGACCTACGAGCAGTACTTC

J gene: TRBJ2-1
V gene: TRBV9
D gene: TRBD2
clone size: .
CDR3 protein: CASSVGVLTAGDEQFF
CDR3 DNA: TGTGCCAGCAGCGTAGGTGTACTCACCGCGGGGGATGAGCAGTTCTTC

J gene: TRBJ2-7
V gene: TRBV9
D gene: .
clone size: .
CDR3 protein: CAILQGTHEQYF
CDR3 DNA: TGTGCCATCTTACAGGGTACCCACGAGCAGTACTTC

J gene: TRBJ1-2
V gene: TRBV7-9
D gene: TRBD1
clone size: .
CDR3 protein: CASSLGTGEGYTF
CDR3 DNA: TGTGCCAGCAGCTTAGGGACAGGGGAAGGCTACACCTTC

J gene: TRBJ2-2
V gene: TRBV24-1
D gene: .
clone size: .
CDR3 protein: CATSEPTTNTGELFF
CDR3 DNA: TGTGCCACCAGTGAGCCGACTACGAACACCGGGGAGCTGTTTTTT

J gene: TRBJ1-4
V gene: TRBV4-2
D gene: TRBD1
clone size: .
CDR3 protein: CASSQAPSDRGGEKLFF
CDR3 DNA: TGTGCCAGCAGCCAAGCCCCTTCGGACAGGGGGGGTGAAAAACTGTTTTTT

J gene: TRBJ2-1
V gene: TRBV7-9
D gene: TRBD1
clone size: .
CDR3 protein: CASSLGQGIYNEQFF
CDR3 DNA: TGTGCCAGCAGCCTGGGACAGGGAATCTACAATGAGCAGTTCTTC

J gene: TRBJ1-5
V gene: TRBV6-2/TRBV6-3
D gene: TRBD1
clone size: few
CDR3 protein: CASSRDRGVKTQPQHF
CDR3 DNA: TGTGCCAGCAGCCGCGACAGGGGGGTGAAGACTCAGCCCCAGCATTTT

J gene: TRBJ2-7
V gene: TRBV18
D gene: TRBD1
clone size: .
CDR3 protein: CASSPSAGGFYEQYF
CDR3 DNA: TGTGCCAGCTCACCGTCTGCAGGGGGCTTTTACGAGCAGTACTTC

J gene: TRBJ1-3
V gene: TRBV4-3
D gene: .
clone size: .
CDR3 protein: CASSRLLQGSGNTIYF
CDR3 DNA: TGCGCCAGCAGCCGACTTCTACAGGGTTCTGGAAACACCATATATTTT

J gene: TRBJ2-5
V gene: TRBV5-8
D gene: TRBD2
clone size: few
CDR3 protein: CASSLGLAGQETQYF
CDR3 DNA: TGTGCCAGCAGCTTGGGACTAGCGGGTCAAGAGACCCAGTACTTC

J gene: TRBJ1-2
V gene: TRBV25-1
D gene: TRBD1
clone size: .
CDR3 protein: CASSEYGTGLRGYTF
CDR3 DNA: TGTGCCAGCAGTGAATACGGGACAGGGCTACGTGGCTACACCTTC

J gene: TRBJ1-3
V gene: TRBV24-1
D gene: TRBD1
clone size: .
CDR3 protein: CATSDTTGERNTIYF
CDR3 DNA: TGTGCCACCAGTGATACGACAGGGGAAAGAAACACCATATATTTT

J gene: TRBJ2-1
V gene: TRBV3-1/TRBV3-2
D gene: .
clone size: .
CDR3 protein: CASSQGGLSGMEQFF
CDR3 DNA: TGTGCCAGCAGCCAAGGAGGACTTTCCGGGATGGAGCAGTTCTTC

J gene: TRBJ1-2
V gene: TRBV6-5
D gene: .
clone size: .
CDR3 protein: CASTRDFYGYTF
CDR3 DNA: TGTGCCAGCACCCGCGACTTTTATGGCTACACCTTC

J gene: TRBJ1-1
V gene: TRBV10-3
D gene: .
clone size: few
CDR3 protein: CAISDQSNTEAFF
CDR3 DNA: TGTGCCATCAGTGATCAGTCGAACACTGAAGCTTTCTTT

J gene: TRBJ1-1
V gene: TRBV6-6
D gene: TRBD1
clone size: .
CDR3 protein: CASSTRGRGAHTEAFF
CDR3 DNA: TGTGCCAGCAGTACCCGCGGCAGGGGGGCACACACTGAAGCTTTCTTT

J gene: TRBJ1-2
V gene: TRBV5-4
D gene: .
clone size: .
CDR3 protein: CASSPSTGDYGYTF
CDR3 DNA: TGTGCCAGCAGCCCGTCGACAGGAGACTATGGCTACACCTTC

J gene: TRBJ1-3
V gene: TRBV7-9
D gene: .
clone size: .
CDR3 protein: CASSPPGGNTIYF
CDR3 DNA: TGTGCCAGCAGCCCCCCAGGTGGAAACACCATATATTTT

J gene: TRBJ2-2
V gene: TRBV7-3
D gene: .
clone size: .
CDR3 protein: CASSSNSAGELFF
CDR3 DNA: TGTGCCAGCAGCTCGAATTCAGCGGGGGAGCTGTTTTTT

J gene: TRBJ2-5
V gene: TRBV28
D gene: .
clone size: few
CDR3 protein: CASSFLGGTQETQYF
CDR3 DNA: TGTGCCAGCAGTTTCTTAGGGGGAACCCAAGAGACCCAGTACTTC

J gene: TRBJ2-7
V gene: TRBV7-3
D gene: .
clone size: .
CDR3 protein: CASSRLAGEPYEQYF
CDR3 DNA: TGTGCCAGCAGCCGCCTAGCAGGAGAGCCCTACGAGCAGTACTTC

J gene: TRBJ2-4
V gene: TRBV4-1
D gene: .
clone size: .
CDR3 protein: CASSQVVVQGPKNIQYF
CDR3 DNA: TGCGCCAGCAGCCAAGTTGTTGTGCAGGGGCCCAAAAACATTCAGTACTTC

J gene: TRBJ2-5
V gene: TRBV2
D gene: TRBD1
clone size: .
CDR3 protein: CASSEEGQGETQYF
CDR3 DNA: TGTGCCAGCAGTGAAGAGGGACAGGGAGAGACCCAGTACTTC

J gene: TRBJ1-2
V gene: TRBV16
D gene: .
clone size: .
CDR3 protein: CASSQSQQGIFGYTF
CDR3 DNA: TGTGCCAGCAGCCAATCCCAACAGGGCATTTTTGGCTACACCTTC

J gene: TRBJ2-4
V gene: TRBV5-1
D gene: .
clone size: .
CDR3 protein: CASSLVGGLDIQYF
CDR3 DNA: TGCGCCAGCAGCTTGGTAGGCGGTCTGGACATTCAGTACTTC

J gene: TRBJ1-4
V gene: TRBV6-2/TRBV6-3
D gene: .
clone size: .
CDR3 protein: CASSIDPGRGNEKLFF
CDR3 DNA: TGTGCCAGCAGCATCGACCCAGGACGGGGGAATGAAAAACTGTTTTTT

J gene: TRBJ1-2
V gene: TRBV12-3/TRBV12-4
D gene: .
clone size: .
CDR3 protein: CASSFSSNYGYTF
CDR3 DNA: TGTGCCAGCAGTTTTTCGTCTAACTATGGCTACACCTTC

J gene: TRBJ1-4
V gene: TRBV18
D gene: .
clone size: few
CDR3 protein: CASSQKLGSGSEKLFF
CDR3 DNA: TGTGCCAGCTCACAAAAACTCGGGTCTGGATCGGAAAAACTGTTTTTT

J gene: TRBJ1-1
V gene: TRBV19
D gene: .
clone size: .
CDR3 protein: CASSKGWELLNTEAFF
CDR3 DNA: TGTGCCAGTAGTAAAGGGTGGGAGCTGCTGAACACTGAAGCTTTCTTT

J gene: TRBJ2-1
V gene: TRBV24-1
D gene: TRBD2
clone size: .
CDR3 protein: CATSETGTSGRVSYNEQFF
CDR3 DNA: TGTGCCACCAGTGAAACCGGGACTAGCGGGAGGGTGTCCTACAATGAGCAGTTCTTC

J gene: TRBJ1-5
V gene: TRBV5-8
D gene: TRBD1
clone size: once
CDR3 protein: CASSFYPLQQGASNQPQHF
CDR3 DNA: TGTGCCAGCAGCTTTTACCCCCTACAACAGGGGGCAAGCAATCAGCCCCAGCATTTT

J gene: TRBJ2-7
V gene: TRBV10-3
D gene: TRBD2
clone size: .
CDR3 protein: CAISERSSGGSYEQYF
CDR3 DNA: TGTGCCATCAGTGAGAGGTCGAGCGGGGGTTCCTACGAGCAGTACTTC

J gene: TRBJ2-6
V gene: TRBV5-1
D gene: TRBD2
clone size: .
CDR3 protein: CASSLDGRSSGANVLTF
CDR3 DNA: TGCGCCAGCAGCTTGGACGGGAGGAGCTCTGGGGCCAACGTCCTGACTTTC

J gene: TRBJ1-5
V gene: TRBV7-2
D gene: .
clone size: .
CDR3 protein: CTSSLGPSNQPQHF
CDR3 DNA: TGTACCAGCAGCTTAGGGCCTAGCAATCAGCCCCAGCATTTT

J gene: TRBJ2-1
V gene: TRBV5-1
D gene: TRBD1
clone size: .
CDR3 protein: CASSSTGTGFGEQFF
CDR3 DNA: TGCGCCAGCAGCTCGACCGGGACAGGGTTCGGGGAGCAGTTCTTC